The 28 T cell receptor beta chains given below trace back to one sample, sequenced in a study of cytomegalovirus exposure and HLA in healthy donors. Primers included in the PCR were 60 Vbeta and 13 Jbeta primers. Using immunoSEQ multiplex PCR, the repertoire was profiled, and TCRdb retains in-frame clones only, with some absent. This table has fewer than 250,000 clones, around 79% appearing once. The sample consisted of PBMCs. The receptors stem from a woman between 50 and 59 years old in good health and CMV-seronegative.

This clone was observed once. The chain recombines TRBV7-2 with TRBJ2-3; 11 nucleotides align to TRBD2. The CDR3 is 15 amino acids. The germline V gene encodes CDR1 SGHTA and CDR2 FQGNSA. J lost 0 bases, V lost 6 bases, and 2 bases had no gene match. The CDR3 sequence: CASRVAGGSTDTQYF. The CDR3 DNA is TGTGCCAGCAGAGTAGCGGGGGGGAGCACAGATACGCAGTATTTT.

As regards this clone: The junction and the germline gene differ at one end; a read error may be behind it. The V gene is TRBV7-9, the J gene TRBJ1-4; D unresolved. This CDR3 is built from 12 residues. CDR1 is SEHNR and CDR2 is FQNEAQ in the germline V gene (reference sequence). The CDR3 region is CSSSPQVEKLFF. The DNA for the CDR3 is TGTTCCAGCAGCCCCCAGGTGGAAAAACTGTTTTTT. Complete variable domain (other parts from reference TRBV7-9 and TRBJ1-4): DTGVSQNPRHKITKRGQNVTFRCDPISEHNRLYWYRQTLGQGPEFLTYFQNEAQLEKSRLLSDRFSAERPKGSFSTLEIQRTEQGDSAMYLCSSSPQVEKLFFGSGTQLSVL.

The table lists this clone with a few counts. This sample also contains other DNA sequences that code for the same CDR3. The chain combines TRBV5-1 with TRBJ1-1; D might be TRBD1 (6 bases). Trimming cost V 4 bases and J 1 base, with 8 bases left between them. Germline V gene data show CDR1 as SGHRS and CDR2 as YFSETQ. The CDR3 length is 13 residues. The CDR3 DNA follows: TGCGCCAGCAGCCCACAGGGGAACACTGAAGCTTTCTTT. Translation: CASSPQGNTEAFF. The whole variable domain, remainder taken from reference TRBV5-1 and TRBJ1-1, is KAGVTQTPRYLIKTRGQQVTLSCSPISGHRSVSWYQQTPGQGLQFLFEYFSETQRNKGNFPGRFSGRQFSNSRSEMNVSTLELGDSALYLCASSPQGNTEAFFGQGTRLTVV.

This clone appeared a few times. V and J are TRBV6-1 and TRBJ1-1, with 9 bases identical to TRBD1. The CDR3 runs 15 residues. J was trimmed by 5 bases and V by 4 bases; bases with no gene match: 8. CDR1 and CDR2 (germline): MNHNS, SASEGT. The CDR3 region is CASSADRGRDTEAFF. The CDR3 coding sequence is TGTGCCAGCAGTGCGGACAGGGGACGGGATACTGAAGCTTTCTTT.

The chain couples TRBV28 to TRBJ2-7; 10 bases align to TRBD1. Per the germline V gene, CDR1 is MDHEN and CDR2 is SYDVKM. Trimming removed 5 bases from V and 7 bases from J; junction bases left unmatched: 8. The length of the CDR3 is 14 residues. In nucleotides, the CDR3 is TGTGCCAGCAGTCCGGGACAGGGGAGGATGGAGCAGTACTTC. Translated: CASSPGQGRMEQYF.

The chain recombines TRBV9 with TRBJ1-1, with 10 bases lining up with TRBD1. Germline V lookup: CDR1 SGDLS, CDR2 YYNGEE. CDR3 length: 15 amino acids. V gave up 2 bases and J gave up 3 bases; unmatched junction bases: 4. CDR3 in DNA: TGTGCCAGCAGCGTGCGAGACAGGGGGCACACTGAAGCTTTCTTT. Its protein is CASSVRDRGHTEAFF.

The CDR3 loop reads CASSTLPGQRNTEAFF. In nucleotides, the CDR3 is TGTGCCAGTAGTACTCTACCGGGACAGCGGAACACTGAAGCTTTCTTT. J is TRBJ1-1 and V is TRBV19, with 7 bases that match TRBD1. The CDR3 is made up of 16 amino acids. With V trimmed by 4 bases and J by 1 base, 9 bases remained unmatched. Looked up from germline, CDR1 is LNHDA and CDR2 is SQIVND (reference sequence).

V and J are TRBV7-8 and TRBJ2-3; 14 positions match TRBD2. Germline-derived CDR1 and CDR2 are SGHVS and FQNEAQ. The CDR3 runs 18 residues. V lost 6 bases, J lost 2 bases, and 10 bases stayed unmatched. The CDR3 nucleotides read TGTGCCAGCAGACTCCGCGGGACTAGCGGGAGTTTCACAGATACGCAGTATTTT. This gives the protein CASRLRGTSGSFTDTQYF.

In its sample, this clone was seen a few times. Other DNA sequences in this specimen translate into the identical CDR3. This sequence joins TRBV19 and TRBJ1-2; D perhaps matches TRBD1 (5 bases). This CDR3 region has 14 residues. Trimming stripped 3 bases from V and 4 bases from J, with 12 bases between. Germline V CDR1 and CDR2: LNHDA, SQIVND (reference sequence). The CDR3 loop is CASSMGQGSYGYTF. The CDR3 nucleotides are TGTGCCAGTAGTATGGGGCAGGGATCCTATGGCTACACCTTC.

This clone has a single count. The gene calls are TRBV7-9 and TRBJ1-2; D might be TRBD1 (6 bases). CDR3 length equals 14 residues. Per the germline V gene, CDR1 is SEHNR and CDR2 is FQNEAQ (reference sequence). Trimming cost V 2 bases and J 7 bases, with 14 bases left between them. The CDR3 DNA is TGTGCCAGCAGCTTAAAACAGGGAGACCGTGGCTACACCTTC. Translated: CASSLKQGDRGYTF.

CDR3 DNA sequence: TGTGCCAGCAGTCGGGGGACGGCGGGAAATGGCTACACCTTC. Amino acid sequence: CASSRGTAGNGYTF. The chain has TRBV6-5 and TRBJ1-2; D is possibly TRBD1 (5 bases). The germline V gene has CDR1 MNHEY and CDR2 SVGAGI. The length of the CDR3 is 14 residues. Trimming stripped 5 bases from V and 6 bases from J, with 16 bases between.

J is TRBJ1-1 and V is TRBV25-1; 7 positions agree with TRBD1. The CDR3 is made up of 14 amino acids. CDR1 is MGHDK, CDR2 SYGVNS, per germline. With V trimmed by 7 bases and J by 10 bases, 15 bases remained unmatched. In nucleotides, the CDR3 is TGTGCCAGCACCCCGCTCTCATCCGGGACAGCAGCTTTCTTT. Its translation is CASTPLSSGTAAFF.

This clone appeared a few times. The gene calls are TRBV5-6 and TRBJ1-1, with D perhaps TRBD1 (6 bases). This CDR3 is 12 amino acids long. Germline V gene sequence: CDR1 SGHDT, CDR2 YYEEEE. V lost 0 bases, J lost 11 bases, and 11 bases lay in between. This chain's CDR3 is CASSLVAGDAFF. The CDR3 DNA reads as TGTGCCAGCAGCTTGGTGGCAGGGGACGCTTTCTTT.

This clone came up once. The chain couples TRBV5-4 to TRBJ2-7; 8 bases align to TRBD1. Germline lookup yields CDR1 SGHNT and CDR2 YYREEE (reference sequence). V trimming: 4 bases; J trimming: 5 bases; junction bases outside the gene matches: 5. The length of the CDR3 is 13 residues. This chain's CDR3 is CASSRQGLDEQYF. DNA for the CDR3: TGTGCCAGCAGCCGACAGGGGCTCGACGAGCAGTACTTC.

There are a few counts of this clone. The chain combines TRBV27 with TRBJ1-1, with D maybe TRBD1 (5 bases). This CDR3 is built from 11 residues. Per germline, CDR1 MNHEY and CDR2 SMNVEV (reference sequence). Trimming removed 8 bases at V and 4 bases at J, with 8 bases between. The CDR3, as DNA: TGTGCCAGCTGGGGCGGCACTGAAGCTTTCTTT. Its protein product is CASWGGTEAFF.

The gene calls are TRBV6-1 and TRBJ1-4; TRBD1 matches at 7 bases. V was pared by 4 bases and J by 5 bases, with 10 bases of the junction left unmatched. This CDR3 spans 16 amino acids. Germline-derived CDR1 and CDR2 are MNHNS and SASEGT. The CDR3 nucleotides are TGTGCCAGCAGTGGGGTCCGCGCAGGGGGAAATGAAAAACTGTTTTTT. Protein product: CASSGVRAGGNEKLFF.

The chain carries TRBV27 and TRBJ2-1; 7 nucleotides agree with TRBD2. V was pared by 9 bases and J by 8 bases, with 13 bases of the junction left unmatched. Germline V gene sequence: CDR1 MNHEY, CDR2 SMNVEV (reference sequence). The CDR3 totals 14 residues. This CDR3 is CARAPSGAADEQFF. The CDR3 DNA reads as TGTGCCAGGGCGCCAAGCGGGGCAGCCGATGAGCAGTTCTTC.

The chain combines TRBV28 with TRBJ1-1; possible D gene TRBD1, 5 bases. Germline V gene lookup returns CDR1 MDHEN and CDR2 SYDVKM. Trimming took 4 bases from V and 11 from J, leaving 17 bases between them. The CDR3 totals 13 residues. The CDR3 DNA reads TGTGCCAGCAGTTCGGGGACTGGGGGGAGGGCTTTCTTT. It yields the protein CASSSGTGGRAFF.

Only a few counts were recorded for this clone. The chain has TRBV5-1 and TRBJ2-3; 8 bases are a match to TRBD2. The V segment lost 7 bases and the J segment 1 base; nucleotides outside the gene matches: 11. Germline values: CDR1 SGHRS, CDR2 YFSETQ. CDR3 size: 16 residues. The CDR3 DNA reads TGCGCCAGCCTCGAGACTCCGGGACTAGGCACAGATACGCAGTATTTT. Translation: CASLETPGLGTDTQYF.

The J gene is TRBJ1-1, the V gene TRBV7-2; D not certain. CDR1 and CDR2 from the germline V gene are SGHTA and FQGNSA. The V and J ends lost 5 bases and 4 bases respectively, with 14 bases between them. CDR3 length: 14 residues. The CDR3 DNA is TGTGCCAGCAGCCCTCCTAGTCCGGGCACTGAAGCTTTCTTT. It translates to CASSPPSPGTEAFF.

The CDR3, as DNA: TGTGCCAGCAGCCCTCGGACTAGCGGGGGGCCATTTAGGGTGCAGTATTTT. It is translated as CASSPRTSGGPFRVQYF. The chain is built from TRBV7-2 and TRBJ2-3; 14 bases fit TRBD2. Germline CDR1 is SGHTA and CDR2 is FQGNSA. Trimming removed 5 bases from V and 11 bases from J; junction bases left unmatched: 15. This CDR3 is 17 amino acids long.

The V gene is TRBV28, the J gene TRBJ2-2; possibly TRBD1 for D (6 bases). This CDR3 has 13 amino acids. The ends were cut back, 10 bases at V and 2 bases at J, with 11 bases in the middle. Germline values: CDR1 MDHEN, CDR2 SYDVKM. The CDR3 nucleotides are TGTGCCAACCGACAGGCAAACACCGGGGAGCTGTTTTTT. Translation gives CANRQANTGELFF.

The chain is built from TRBV19 and TRBJ1-1; no clear D. Deletions cut 7 bases from V and 3 bases from J, with 18 bases between. This CDR3 contains 15 residues. The germline gives CDR1 LNHDA, CDR2 SQIVND (reference sequence). CDR3 DNA sequence: TGTGCCAGTAAGTGGGATGGGGTCGGGGACACTGAAGCTTTCTTT. Its translation: CASKWDGVGDTEAFF.

The rearrangement joins TRBV2 to TRBJ1-1; tentative D call: TRBD1 (6 bases). V dropped 6 bases and J dropped 3 bases, with 11 bases sitting between them. The germline CDR1 and CDR2 sequences are SNHLY and FYNNEI. The CDR3 is 13 residues long. The CDR3 loop is CASRSGVHTEAFF. CDR3 bases: TGTGCCAGCAGGTCAGGGGTCCACACTGAAGCTTTCTTT.

In this sample, this clone turned up a few times. The chain couples TRBV7-9 to TRBJ1-6; 7 nucleotides match TRBD1. V trimming: 7 bases; J trimming: 2 bases; junction bases outside the gene matches: 5. CDR3 length: 15 amino acids. Germline V gene data show CDR1 as SEHNR and CDR2 as FQNEAQ (reference sequence). The CDR3 region has the DNA TGTGCCAGCAAAGGGGGGACAGCCTATAATTCACCCCTCCACTTT. This gives the protein CASKGGTAYNSPLHF.

This chain connects TRBV28 to TRBJ2-2, with TRBD2 identical over 10 bases. Germline trimming cut 5 bases from V and 4 bases from J; bases unmatched to any gene: 7. The CDR3 loop spans 16 amino acids. The germline CDR1 and CDR2 sequences are MDHEN and SYDVKM. Here the CDR3 reads CASSGRLAGPTGELFF. The CDR3 DNA follows: TGTGCCAGCAGTGGGAGACTAGCGGGTCCCACCGGGGAGCTGTTTTTT. The full variable domain, rest sourced from reference TRBV28 and TRBJ2-2, is DVKVTQSSRYLVKRTGEKVFLECVQDMDHENMFWYRQDPGLGLRLIYFSYDVKMKEKGDIPEGYSVSREKKERFSLILESASTNQTSMYLCASSGRLAGPTGELFFGEGSRLTVL.

The chain uses TRBV9 and TRBJ2-7; 12 positions agree with TRBD1. The J segment lost 2 bases and the V segment lost 3 bases, leaving 3 bases of the junction unmatched. CDR1 is SGDLS and CDR2 is YYNGEE in the germline V gene. This CDR3 spans 15 amino acids. CDR3 sequence (DNA): TGTGCCAGCAGCGGACGGGACAGGGGGCCCTACGAGCAGTACTTC. Amino acids: CASSGRDRGPYEQYF.

The V gene is TRBV11-3, the J gene TRBJ2-5, with D possibly being TRBD1 (5 bases). Trimming pared 0 bases from V and 0 bases from J, leaving 8 bases between. The CDR3 extends over 15 amino acids. Germline assignment: CDR1 SGHNT and CDR2 YENEEA. The CDR3 spells CASSLEGADQETQYF. The CDR3 nucleotides read TGTGCCAGCAGCTTAGAAGGGGCAGACCAAGAGACCCAGTACTTC. Full variable domain (remainder filled in from reference TRBV11-3 and TRBJ2-5): EAGVVQSPRYKIIEKKQPVAFWCNPISGHNTLYWYLQNLGQGPELLIRYENEEAVDDSQLPKDRFSAERLKGVDSTLKIQPAELGDSAVYLCASSLEGADQETQYFGPGTRLLVL.